This T cell receptor (beta chain) was sequenced during a study of shared clonotypes between healthy human individuals. Study details: The donor group consisted of two women and three men, aged 18 to 49. Study-level findings and limits: Approximately 5% of naive CD4 clonotypes were shared across a few donors. Relative to clonotypes present in all four donors, those not shared had lower generation probabilities. It was only blood that was sampled, and tissue repertoires likely differ.

On this clone: The antigen remains undetermined. At the DNA level, this CDR3 is encoded by other sequences in the same sample as well.

Produced via immunoSEQ multiplex PCR; TCRdb's table is partial and in-frame only. The profile covers 2 million to 3 million clones, with approximately 90% appearing a single time and over 0.12% taken by the ten largest. Sequencing was carried out using naive CD4+ T cells sorted from blood. Subset of the sample: CD45RA+ positively selected. The TCR sequence derives from a man aged 18-30 years in good health.

CDR3 amino acids: CASSLDRPSTDTQYF. The CDR3 DNA follows: TGCGCCAGCAGCTTGGACCGCCCTAGCACAGATACGCAGTATTTT. The chain joins TRBV5-1 to TRBJ2-3; D is undetermined. The CDR3 runs 15 residues. V dropped 0 bases and J dropped 0 bases, with 8 bases sitting between them. Germline CDR1 is SGHRS and CDR2 is YFSETQ.